Below are 26 T cell receptor beta chains sequenced from a single sample in a study of Graves' ophthalmopathy and Graves' hyperthyroidism (dated by TCRdb to between 2017 and 2018). Sequencing relied on an Illumina HiSeq 2000. For repertoire sequencing, TCR beta CDR3 regions were amplified from RNA transcripts. The first round of RT-PCR was done with HTBI primers and the Qiagen OneStep RT-PCR kit, and was followed by a second round of multiplex PCR, then size selection and purification. TCRdb applied fastp at Q25 and MiXCR to the public reads, then kept only in-frame beta chains. Rows are combined by CDR3 protein, so each entry shows the most common genes and DNA. The sample table lists around 15,000 distinct CDR3 sequences, 46% of them with a count of one. Together, the top ten hold 25% of the sample. Sequences were obtained from peripheral blood. The receptors shown here come from a woman between 40 and 50 years old with stable Graves' hyperthyroidism. Donor details come from another sample of the same person, matched by shared clones.

About this clonotype: Given the absence of the conserved phenylalanine or tryptophan at the CDR3 end, a read error is likely. The genes are TRBV24-1 and TRBJ2-2; D is perhaps TRBD2 (5 bases). Germline V gene lookup returns CDR1 KGHDR and CDR2 SFDVKD. This CDR3 region has 16 residues. V was trimmed by 2 bases and J by 6 bases, leaving 15 bases between them. The CDR3: CATSDSRRGWSGELFL. The CDR3 DNA is TGTGCCACCAGTGATTCTCGTAGAGGGTGGTCCGGGGAGCTGTTTCTT.

Relative to its sample, this clonotype is medium-sized (0.01 to 0.1%). The CDR3 is CASSVYASGANVLTF. DNA of the CDR3: TGTGCCAGCAGCGTCTATGCCTCTGGGGCCAACGTCCTGACTTTC. The chain recombines TRBV9 with TRBJ2-6, with D unclear. V was shortened by 2 bases and J by 0 bases, with 6 bases between the two germline ends. The germline V gene encodes CDR1 SGDLS and CDR2 YYNGEE. The CDR3 runs to 15 residues. Based on the CDR3 plus reference TRBV9 and TRBJ2-6, the full variable domain is DSGVTQTPKHLITATGQRVTLRCSPRSGDLSVYWYQQSLDQGLQFLIQYYNGEERAKGNILERFSAQQFPDLHSELNLSSLELGDSALYFCASSVYASGANVLTFGAGSRLTVL.

The rearrangement joins TRBV6-5 to TRBJ1-2; D possibly corresponds to TRBD1 (5 bases). Trimming removed 2 bases at V and 7 bases at J, with 11 bases between. CDR3 length: 13 amino acids. The germline gives CDR1 MNHEY, CDR2 SVGAGI. The CDR3 DNA follows: TGTGCCAGCAGTTACGGGGCCGGACGTGGCTACACCTTC. This sequence encodes CASSYGAGRGYTF.

Regarding this clonotype: Lacking the conserved final phenylalanine or tryptophan, this CDR3 likely reflects a read error. The limits of the CDR3 on the DNA are not certain, so only TCRdb's listed CDR3 is given. This chain links TRBV7-9 with TRBJ2-5. The CDR3 region is 8 residues in length, termini included. Germline CDR1 is SEHNR and CDR2 is FQNEAQ (reference sequence). CDR3 sequence reads: CASSLGLM.

The genes are TRBV19 and TRBJ1-4, with no clear D. This CDR3 contains 14 residues. Trimming cost V 8 bases and J 6 bases, with 16 bases left between them. Germline V lookup: CDR1 LNHDA, CDR2 SQIVND (reference sequence). Here the CDR3 reads CASAGRSKHEKLFF. In DNA, the CDR3 is TGTGCCAGTGCCGGGAGGTCCAAGCATGAAAAACTGTTTTTT.

The chain combines TRBV20-1 with TRBJ2-5; 12 bases map to TRBD1. The CDR3 extends over 16 amino acids. V lost 0 bases, J lost 5 bases, and 7 bases stayed unmatched. CDR1 is DFQATT, CDR2 SNEGSKA, per germline (reference sequence). The DNA of the CDR3 is TGCAGTGCTAGAGATGTTTTGGGACAGGGGGCGGAGACCCAGTACTTC. It is translated as CSARDVLGQGAETQYF.

Of note for this clonotype: One junction end does not reproduce the germline sequence, and a read error may be involved. V gene TRBV7-3 combines with J gene TRBJ2-5, with D possibly being TRBD1 or TRBD2 (5 bases each). The CDR3 loop spans 13 amino acids. CDR1 is SGHTA and CDR2 is FQGTGA in the germline V gene. The CDR3 protein is CASSLTSGGTQYF. Here the CDR3 DNA reads TGTGCCAGCAGCCTAACGTCTGGGGGGACCCAGTACTTC.

This clonotype was seen ten or more times. This chain joins TRBV7-6 and TRBJ1-5; D possibly corresponds to TRBD1 (5 bases). This CDR3 region has 18 residues. CDR1 and CDR2 (germline): SGHVS, FNYEAQ. Deletions cut 5 bases from V and 0 bases from J, with 20 bases between. CDR3 DNA: TGTGCCAGCAGCGCCCATTTGGCAGGGTGGATTAGCAATCAGCCCCAGCATTTT. This sequence encodes CASSAHLAGWISNQPQHF.

This chain uses TRBV7-2 with TRBJ2-7; 7 bases are shared with TRBD1. The CDR3 extends over 13 amino acids. Germline-derived CDR1 and CDR2 are SGHTA and FQGNSA. The J segment lost 4 bases and the V segment lost 4 bases, leaving 4 bases of the junction unmatched. The CDR3 spells CASSSGQVYEQYF. The CDR3 DNA reads TGTGCCAGCAGCTCAGGACAGGTTTACGAGCAGTACTTC. Combining the CDR3 with reference TRBV7-2 and TRBJ2-7 gives the whole variable domain GAGVSQSPSNKVTEKGKDVELRCDPISGHTALYWYRQSLGQGLEFLIYFQGNSAPDKSGLPSDRFSAERTGGSVSTLTIQRTQQEDSAVYLCASSSGQVYEQYFGPGTRLTVT.

In this sample, this clonotype turned up many times. The chain has TRBV9 and TRBJ1-3; 9 positions match TRBD1. After removal of 2 bases from V and 4 bases from J, the junction contained 1 base not matched to a gene. Per the germline V gene, CDR1 is SGDLS and CDR2 is YYNGEE. This CDR3 has 14 amino acids. CDR3 sequence reads: CASSVGQGGNTIYF. CDR3 in DNA: TGTGCCAGCAGCGTTGGACAGGGGGGAAACACCATATATTTT.

As to this clonotype: It may be a read error: a sequence one base away is much more abundant. This sequence joins TRBV14 and TRBJ2-1, with D unresolved. The CDR3 length is 17 residues. Germline V CDR1 and CDR2: SGHDN, FVKESK. Trimming took 1 base from V and 6 from J, leaving 19 bases between them. CDR3 DNA sequence: TGTGCCAGCAGCCAAGGGCATCACTCTAATATATGCAATGAGCAGTTCTTC. Translating it yields CASSQGHHSNICNEQFF.

V gene TRBV7-2 combines with J gene TRBJ2-7, with 7 bases fitting TRBD2. CDR3 length: 14 residues. J lost 6 bases, V lost 5 bases, and 10 bases had no gene match. The germline V gene encodes CDR1 SGHTA and CDR2 FQGNSA. The CDR3 DNA follows: TGTGCCAGCAGCCTTCAAGCGGGAAGGGTCGAGCAGTACTTC. It encodes CASSLQAGRVEQYF. Complete variable domain (other parts from reference TRBV7-2 and TRBJ2-7): GAGVSQSPSNKVTEKGKDVELRCDPISGHTALYWYRQSLGQGLEFLIYFQGNSAPDKSGLPSDRFSAERTGGSVSTLTIQRTQQEDSAVYLCASSLQAGRVEQYFGPGTRLTVT.

This clonotype was detected ten times or more. V gene TRBV5-1 combines with J gene TRBJ1-1; TRBD1 aligns across 8 bases. Per germline, CDR1 SGHRS and CDR2 YFSETQ. The junction had 3 bases not matched to a gene; V was cut back by 5 bases and J by 3 bases. The CDR3 runs to 13 residues. The CDR3 sequence: CASRQGQDTEAFF. Written as DNA, the CDR3 is TGCGCCAGCAGACAGGGACAGGACACTGAAGCTTTCTTT. The variable domain in full, with the rest retrieved from reference TRBV5-1 and TRBJ1-1, is KAGVTQTPRYLIKTRGQQVTLSCSPISGHRSVSWYQQTPGQGLQFLFEYFSETQRNKGNFPGRFSGRQFSNSRSEMNVSTLELGDSALYLCASRQGQDTEAFFGQGTRLTVV.

This chain uses TRBV6-1 with TRBJ2-7; 7 positions agree with TRBD2. Germline CDR1 reads MNHNS; CDR2 reads SASEGT. The CDR3 is 15 residues long. V shed 1 base and J 4 bases; nucleotides not matched to a gene: 7. The CDR3 DNA reads as TGTGCCAGCAGTGAAGTCGAGACTAGCTCGTACGAGCAGTACTTC. Its protein is CASSEVETSSYEQYF.

This clonotype was counted many times. V is TRBV12-3 or TRBV12-4 and J is TRBJ2-3, with a possible D match to TRBD1 (6 bases). V shed 3 bases and J shed 8 bases, with 18 bases lying between them. This CDR3 has 15 amino acids. The CDR3 protein is CASSLSGGGSGTQYF. The CDR3 nucleotides read TGTGCCAGCAGTTTGAGTGGGGGCGGGTCAGGTACGCAGTATTTT.

A word on this clonotype: A single base separates this from a much larger clone, so it may be a read error. Given the absence of the conserved phenylalanine or tryptophan at the CDR3 end, a read error is likely. The V call is TRBV25-1, the J call TRBJ1-6; TRBD1 matches 7 bases. Germline V gene data show CDR1 as MGHDK and CDR2 as SYGVNS. The CDR3 runs to 13 residues. Trimming removed 6 bases from V and 10 bases from J; junction bases left unmatched: 6. The CDR3 coding sequence is TGTGCCAGCAGCGTGGACAGGCAGTCACCCCTCCACTTA. Protein sequence: CASSVDRQSPLHL.

V and J are TRBV9 and TRBJ2-3; TRBD1 is a possible D gene (6 bases). Germline V CDR1 and CDR2: SGDLS, YYNGEE. The CDR3 runs 14 residues. V lost 0 bases and J lost 3, with 8 bases in between. For the CDR3, the DNA is TGTGCCAGCAGCGTAGACCAGGGGACAGATACGCAGTATTTT. It specifies CASSVDQGTDTQYF.

This clonotype was seen repeatedly, ten times or more. The chain uses TRBV4-2 and TRBJ2-1; D is unresolved. The CDR3 loop spans 13 amino acids. Germline CDR1 and CDR2: LGHNA and YNFKEQ. V gave up 3 bases and J gave up 5 bases, with 8 bases separating them. CDR3 sequence reads: CASSQAADNEQFF. CDR3 nucleotide sequence: TGTGCCAGCAGCCAGGCAGCAGACAATGAGCAGTTCTTC.

Note on this clonotype: Its ends do not fully match the called genes, so a read error is possible. The V call is TRBV6-1, the J call TRBJ2-3; 10 bases align to TRBD2. Germline loops: CDR1 MNHNS, CDR2 SASEGT. The CDR3 loop spans 16 amino acids. In nucleotides, the CDR3 is TGTGCCAGCAGTGAAGTCGGACTAGCGGACCCAGATACGCAGGATTTT. Amino acid sequence: CASSEVGLADPDTQDF.

The chain carries TRBV3-1 and TRBJ2-1; 10 nucleotides align to TRBD2. This CDR3 spans 14 amino acids. With V trimmed by 4 bases and J by 14 bases, 11 bases remained unmatched. CDR1 is LGHDT, CDR2 YNNKEL, per germline (reference sequence). In DNA form, the CDR3 reads TGTGCCAGCAGCCCGTTGGGTAGCGGGAGGAGAAAGTTCTTC. This sequence encodes CASSPLGSGRRKFF.

Comments on this clonotype: This clone may be a read error of a much larger clone one base away. The chain uses TRBV20-1 and TRBJ2-3, with D maybe TRBD2 (5 bases). CDR1 and CDR2 (germline): DFQATT, SNEGSKA (reference sequence). CDR3 length equals 15 residues. CDR3 sequence (DNA): TGCAGTGCTGTGGGGAGAACGCTTAACACAGATACGCGGTATTTT. Amino acid sequence: CSAVGRTLNTDTRYF.

This clonotype was seen only a few times. V gene TRBV4-1 combines with J gene TRBJ1-3, with 9 nucleotides matching TRBD1. Germline-derived CDR1 and CDR2 are MGHRA and YSYEKL. This CDR3 has 18 residues. V shed 1 base, J shed 2 bases, and the junction held 9 bases outside the gene matches. The CDR3 is CASSQVGTGHGTGNTIYF. The CDR3 nucleotides read TGCGCCAGCAGCCAAGTGGGGACAGGGCATGGAACTGGAAACACCATATATTTT.

V and J are TRBV5-2 and TRBJ2-5; TRBD1 is taken as the D call from the table, unchecked against the DNA. TRBV5-2 is tagged as a pseudogene. CDR3 length: 14 amino acids. CDR3 DNA: TGTGCCAGCAACACCGGGACAGGGGCCGAGACCCAGTACTTC. Translated: CASNTGTGAETQYF.

V is TRBV7-2 and J is TRBJ2-1; D is possibly TRBD2 (6 bases). The length of the CDR3 is 15 residues. Germline V lookup: CDR1 SGHTA, CDR2 FQGNSA. V dropped 4 bases and J dropped 1 base, with 11 bases sitting between them. The CDR3 region is CASSSPGLSYNEQFF. The CDR3 coding sequence is TGTGCCAGCAGCTCGCCGGGACTTTCCTACAATGAGCAGTTCTTC.

This clonotype occurred a few times. The chain joins TRBV4-3 to TRBJ2-2; the D call may be TRBD1 or TRBD2 (6 bases each). The V gene's germline CDR1 is LGHNA and CDR2 YSLEER. The CDR3 has 14 amino acids. V was trimmed by 6 bases and J by 5 bases, leaving 13 bases between them. The CDR3 DNA is TGCGCCAGCAGGGGTCGGGGGCCTACCGGGGAGCTGTTTTTT. It specifies CASRGRGPTGELFF.

This chain joins TRBV10-3 and TRBJ2-1; no reliable D call. V lost 2 bases, J lost 7 bases, and 18 bases lay in between. Germline V gives CDR1 ENHRY, CDR2 SYGVKD. This CDR3 spans 16 amino acids. This CDR3 is CAISEARIAARNEQFF. CDR3 nucleotides: TGTGCCATCAGTGAGGCTCGTATCGCCGCGAGGAATGAGCAGTTCTTC.